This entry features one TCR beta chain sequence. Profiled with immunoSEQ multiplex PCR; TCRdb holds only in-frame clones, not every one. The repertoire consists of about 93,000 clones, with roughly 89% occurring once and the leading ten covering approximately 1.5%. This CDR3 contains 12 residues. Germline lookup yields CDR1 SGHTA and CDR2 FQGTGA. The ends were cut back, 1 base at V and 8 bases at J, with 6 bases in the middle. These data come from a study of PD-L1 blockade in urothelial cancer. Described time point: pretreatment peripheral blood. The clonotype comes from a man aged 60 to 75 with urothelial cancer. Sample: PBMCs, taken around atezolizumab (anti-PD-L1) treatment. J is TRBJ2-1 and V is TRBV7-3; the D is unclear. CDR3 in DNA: TGTGCCAGCAGCTTAAACGGGTATGAGCAGTTCTTC. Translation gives CASSLNGYEQFF.